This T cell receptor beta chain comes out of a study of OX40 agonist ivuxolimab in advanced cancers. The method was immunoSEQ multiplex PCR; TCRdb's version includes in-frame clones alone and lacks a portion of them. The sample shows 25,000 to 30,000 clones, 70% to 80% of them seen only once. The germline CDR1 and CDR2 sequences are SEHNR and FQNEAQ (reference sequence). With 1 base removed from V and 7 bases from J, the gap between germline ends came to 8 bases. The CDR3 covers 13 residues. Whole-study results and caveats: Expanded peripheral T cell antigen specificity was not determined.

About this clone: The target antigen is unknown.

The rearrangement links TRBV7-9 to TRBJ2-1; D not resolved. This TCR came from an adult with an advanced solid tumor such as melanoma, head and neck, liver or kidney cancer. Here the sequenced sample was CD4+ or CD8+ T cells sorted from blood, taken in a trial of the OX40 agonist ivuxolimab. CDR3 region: CASSLGAANEQFF. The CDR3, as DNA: TGTGCCAGCAGCTTAGGGGCAGCTAATGAGCAGTTCTTC.